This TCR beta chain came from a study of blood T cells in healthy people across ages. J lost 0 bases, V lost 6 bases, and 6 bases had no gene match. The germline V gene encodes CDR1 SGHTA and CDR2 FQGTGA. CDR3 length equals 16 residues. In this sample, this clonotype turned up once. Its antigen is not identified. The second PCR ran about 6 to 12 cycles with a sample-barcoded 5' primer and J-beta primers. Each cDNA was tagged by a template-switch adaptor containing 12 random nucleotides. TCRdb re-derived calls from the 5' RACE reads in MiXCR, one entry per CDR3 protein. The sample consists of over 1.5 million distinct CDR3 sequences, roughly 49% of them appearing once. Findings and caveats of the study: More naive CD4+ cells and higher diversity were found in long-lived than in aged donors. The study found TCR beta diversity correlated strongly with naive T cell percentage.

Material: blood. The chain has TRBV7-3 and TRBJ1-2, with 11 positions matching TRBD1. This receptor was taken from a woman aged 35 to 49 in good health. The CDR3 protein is CASRTGQGAANYGYTF. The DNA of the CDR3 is TGTGCCAGCAGAACTGGACAGGGGGCCGCTAACTATGGCTACACCTTC. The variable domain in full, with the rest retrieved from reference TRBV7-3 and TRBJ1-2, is GAGVSQTPSNKVTEKGKYVELRCDPISGHTALYWYRQSLGQGPEFLIYFQGTGAADDSGLPNDRFFAVRPEGSVSTLKIQRTERGDSAVYLCASRTGQGAANYGYTFGSGTRLTVV.